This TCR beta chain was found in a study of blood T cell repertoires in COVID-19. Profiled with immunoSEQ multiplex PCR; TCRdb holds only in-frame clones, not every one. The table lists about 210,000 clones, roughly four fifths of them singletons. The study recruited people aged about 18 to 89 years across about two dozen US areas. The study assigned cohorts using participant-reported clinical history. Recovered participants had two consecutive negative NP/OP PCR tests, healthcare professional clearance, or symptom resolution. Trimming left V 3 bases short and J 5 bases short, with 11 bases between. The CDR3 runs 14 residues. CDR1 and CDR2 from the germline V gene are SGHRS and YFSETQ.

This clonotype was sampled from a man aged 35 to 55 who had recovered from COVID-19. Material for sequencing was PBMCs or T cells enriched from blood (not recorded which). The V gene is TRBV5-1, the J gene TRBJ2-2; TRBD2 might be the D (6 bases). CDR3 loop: CASSSGLTTGELFF. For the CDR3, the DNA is TGCGCCAGCAGCTCGGGACTGACTACCGGGGAGCTGTTTTTT.